Following are 27 T cell receptor beta chains from one sample sequenced in a study of blood T cell repertoires in COVID-19. Only in-frame clones appear in the TCRdb table, and some are missing; sequencing was by immunoSEQ multiplex PCR. The sample lists a few hundred thousand clones, approximately 81% occurring once. The specimen sequenced was peripheral blood. The receptors originated from an older woman who had recovered from COVID-19.

The rearrangement links TRBV7-2 to TRBJ2-5; 12 nucleotides agree with TRBD2. Per the germline V gene, CDR1 is SGHTA and CDR2 is FQGNSA. V lost 1 base and J lost 5; bases outside the gene matches: 5. This CDR3 has 16 amino acids. The CDR3 sequence: CASSLVRLAGGETQYF. The CDR3 DNA sequence: TGTGCCAGCAGCTTAGTTAGGCTAGCGGGAGGGGAGACCCAGTACTTC.

This chain connects TRBV3-1 (or the pseudogene TRBV3-2) to TRBJ1-2; 7 nucleotides agree with TRBD1. Germline loops: CDR1 LGHDT, CDR2 YNNKEL (reference sequence). This CDR3 region has 15 residues. The junction had 7 bases not matched to a gene; V was cut back by 2 bases and J by 4 bases. The CDR3 loop is CASSQFSTGTYGYTF. The CDR3 nucleotides read TGTGCCAGCAGCCAATTCTCGACAGGGACCTATGGCTACACCTTC.

V usage is TRBV5-5 and J usage is TRBJ1-5; 9 bases align to TRBD1. The length of the CDR3 is 15 residues. CDR1 is SGHKS and CDR2 is YYEKEE in the germline V gene (reference sequence). Germline trimming cut 5 bases from V and 7 bases from J; bases unmatched to any gene: 10. The CDR3 DNA reads as TGTGCCAGCAGTCCGGACAGGGGATGGCCCCAGCCCCAGCATTTT. This sequence encodes CASSPDRGWPQPQHF.

The chain carries TRBV12-3 or TRBV12-4 and TRBJ1-2, with TRBD1 matching over 9 bases. This CDR3 contains 13 residues. With 6 bases clipped from V and 4 bases from J, the junction kept 3 bases outside the gene matches. CDR3 in amino acids: CASRQGQGYGYTF. The CDR3 DNA reads TGTGCCAGCAGACAGGGACAGGGCTATGGCTACACCTTC.

The chain carries TRBV4-1 and TRBJ2-5; 11 nucleotides align to TRBD2. Losses at the gene ends were 0 bases for V and 5 bases for J; bases not matched to a gene: 5. This CDR3 spans 16 amino acids. In germline, CDR1 is MGHRA, CDR2 YSYEKL. The CDR3 region has the DNA TGCGCCAGCAGCCAAGAGTTACTAGCGGGGGTGGAGACCCAGTACTTC. This encodes CASSQELLAGVETQYF.

This clone was seen more than once but under ten times. The CDR3 is CASSRRVNTEAFF. The CDR3 bases are TGTGCCAGCAGCAGACGGGTAAACACTGAAGCTTTCTTT. V is TRBV7-9 and J is TRBJ1-1; D not certain. The V and J ends lost 5 bases and 2 bases respectively, with 9 bases between them. The CDR3 runs to 13 residues. Germline V gene sequence: CDR1 SEHNR, CDR2 FQNEAQ (reference sequence).

The rearrangement uses TRBV4-3 and TRBJ1-1, with TRBD1 as a possible D gene (5 bases). CDR1 is LGHNA, CDR2 YSLEER, per germline. The CDR3 runs to 18 residues. Between the trimmed V and J ends, which lost 1 base and 0 bases, there was a span of 18 bases. The CDR3, as DNA: TGCGCCAGCAGCCAAGGTTCAGTAATAAAGGGGATGAACACTGAAGCTTTCTTT. Protein product: CASSQGSVIKGMNTEAFF.

The chain carries TRBV5-6 and TRBJ2-7, with D possibly being TRBD1 (5 bases). V lost 1 base, J lost 5 bases, and 10 bases lay in between. The germline gives CDR1 SGHDT, CDR2 YYEEEE. There are 13 residues in the CDR3. In nucleotides, the CDR3 is TGTGCCAGCAGCTTGTACAGGCTTGACGAGCAGTACTTC. Its translation: CASSLYRLDEQYF.

The rearrangement uses TRBV7-2 and TRBJ2-3, with TRBD2 matching over 9 bases. The V segment lost 5 bases and the J segment 5 bases; nucleotides outside the gene matches: 11. Germline values: CDR1 SGHTA, CDR2 FQGNSA. This CDR3 is 16 amino acids long. The CDR3 DNA reads TGTGCCAGCAGCCATGAGGGCGGGGGGGCAAAAGATACGCAGTATTTT. Its protein product is CASSHEGGGAKDTQYF.

The chain is built from TRBV10-1 and TRBJ2-1, with D perhaps TRBD1 (5 bases). CDR1 is WNHNN and CDR2 is SYGVQD in the germline V gene (reference sequence). V was clipped by 7 bases and J by 2 bases, with 24 bases between them. The CDR3 length is 18 residues. CDR3 coding DNA: TGCGCCAGCACCCCACCCCTGCCAGGACATTCCCCCTACAATGAGCAGTTCTTC. It yields the protein CASTPPLPGHSPYNEQFF.

Note on this clone: The junction departs from germline at one end; a sequencing error may be responsible. This chain links TRBV7-3 with TRBJ2-2, with D possibly TRBD1 on 5 matching bases. The CDR3 consists of 17 residues. Germline assignment: CDR1 SGHTA and CDR2 FQGTGA. CDR3 sequence: CASSLTAAGLNTGELFF. For the CDR3, the DNA is TGTGCCAGCAGCCTAACGGCGGCAGGGCTTAACACCGGGGAGCTGTTTTTT.

This chain uses TRBV24-1 with TRBJ2-7; 10 nucleotides align to TRBD1. Germline CDR1 is KGHDR and CDR2 is SFDVKD. The CDR3 extends over 14 amino acids. The J segment lost 4 bases and the V segment lost 6 bases, leaving 5 bases of the junction unmatched. In DNA form, the CDR3 reads TGTGCCACCAGTCTAGGACAGGGGGAGTACGAGCAGTACTTC. Protein sequence: CATSLGQGEYEQYF.

This clone was seen just once. The chain has TRBV7-6 and TRBJ2-1; 8 nucleotides align to TRBD2. CDR1 is SGHVS, CDR2 FNYEAQ, per germline. V shed 1 base, J shed 7 bases, and the junction held 6 bases outside the gene matches. There are 15 residues in the CDR3. In nucleotides, the CDR3 is TGTGCCAGCAGCTTAGGCGGGGGGCCAGATAATGAGCAGTTCTTC. Protein product: CASSLGGGPDNEQFF.

The count of this clone is one. The chain carries TRBV18 and TRBJ2-3; tentative D call: TRBD2 (5 bases). Germline V gene data show CDR1 as KGHSH and CDR2 as LQKENI. There are 14 residues in the CDR3. Trimming took off 0 bases at V and 1 base at J, with 5 bases between the two ends. The CDR3 nucleotides are TGTGCCAGCTCACCACCTAGCGGCACAGATACGCAGTATTTT. It is translated as CASSPPSGTDTQYF.

The CDR3 DNA sequence: TGTGCCAGCAGCCGTGTCGGGGAGAATCAGCCCCAGCATTTT. Residues: CASSRVGENQPQHF. This chain joins TRBV5-5 and TRBJ1-5; D is unresolved. Germline CDR1 SGHKS, CDR2 YYEKEE (reference sequence). V gave up 4 bases and J gave up 4 bases, with 12 bases separating them. The CDR3 extends over 14 amino acids.

This clone was found a few times. The chain links TRBV5-5 to TRBJ1-3; 8 bases fit TRBD1. CDR3 length: 17 amino acids. The V segment lost 2 bases and the J segment 7 bases; nucleotides outside the gene matches: 14. The germline CDR1 and CDR2 sequences are SGHKS and YYEKEE (reference sequence). The CDR3: CASSLLDREYWSNTIYF. Here the CDR3 DNA reads TGTGCCAGCAGCTTACTGGACAGGGAATACTGGAGCAACACCATATATTTT.

This chain uses TRBV11-1 with TRBJ2-1; D possibly corresponds to TRBD1 (6 bases). V was trimmed by 6 bases and J by 6 bases, leaving 18 bases between them. Germline CDR1 and CDR2: SGHAT and FQDESV (reference sequence). The CDR3 sequence is 15 residues long. CDR3 sequence (DNA): TGTGCCAGCAGTCTTGGACCCGTAGGGGGCAATGAGCAGTTCTTC. It is translated as CASSLGPVGGNEQFF.

The gene calls are TRBV30 and TRBJ1-3; 9 bases align to TRBD1. The V and J ends lost 3 bases and 1 base, in that order; junction bases with no gene match: 7. The CDR3 spans 16 residues. Germline V gene sequence: CDR1 GTSNPN, CDR2 SVGIG (reference sequence). The CDR3 sequence: CAWRTGGLWSGNTIYF. In nucleotides, the CDR3 is TGTGCCTGGAGGACAGGGGGTTTATGGTCTGGAAACACCATATATTTT.

CDR3 residues: CATSTLTGGTDSPLHF. Written as DNA, the CDR3 is TGTGCCACCAGCACCTTGACAGGGGGCACGGATTCACCCCTCCACTTT. The genes are TRBV15 and TRBJ1-6; 10 nucleotides align to TRBD1. V was pared by 4 bases and J by 8 bases, with 8 bases of the junction left unmatched. From germline, CDR1 is LNHNV and CDR2 YYDKDF (reference sequence). The CDR3 covers 16 residues.

This chain connects TRBV7-9 to TRBJ1-1; 7 positions agree with TRBD1. Losses at the gene ends were 5 bases for V and 7 bases for J; bases not matched to a gene: 7. Germline CDR1 and CDR2: SEHNR and FQNEAQ (reference sequence). The CDR3 runs 13 residues. This chain's CDR3 is CASSEDRANEAFF. As DNA, the CDR3 is TGTGCCAGCAGCGAAGACAGGGCGAATGAAGCTTTCTTT.

V gene TRBV20-1 combines with J gene TRBJ1-2; D remains ambiguous. CDR1 is DFQATT and CDR2 is SNEGSKA in the germline V gene (reference sequence). This CDR3 contains 11 residues. Trimming shortened V by 6 bases and J by 0 bases, and 5 bases separated the two germline ends. This CDR3 is CSAQANYGYTF. The CDR3 nucleotides are TGCAGTGCCCAGGCTAACTATGGCTACACCTTC.

V and J are TRBV14 and TRBJ2-7; possible D gene TRBD2, 5 bases. The CDR3 has 14 amino acids. Germline V gene sequence: CDR1 SGHDN, CDR2 FVKESK. Trimming took off 1 base at V and 2 bases at J, with 9 bases between the two ends. DNA for the CDR3: TGTGCCAGCAGCCAAGGGCAGGAGGCCTACGAGCAGTACTTC. It is translated as CASSQGQEAYEQYF. Supplemented by reference TRBV14 and TRBJ2-7, the full variable domain reads EAGVTQFPSHSVIEKGQTVTLRCDPISGHDNLYWYRRVMGKEIKFLLHFVKESKQDESGMPNNRFLAERTGGTYSTLKVQPAELEDSGVYFCASSQGQEAYEQYFGPGTRLTVT.

The chain carries TRBV5-1 and TRBJ2-7; 9 positions agree with TRBD1. Germline V gene lookup returns CDR1 SGHRS and CDR2 YFSETQ. The CDR3 totals 14 residues. V was pared by 4 bases and J by 4 bases, with 6 bases of the junction left unmatched. CDR3: CASSSRQGGYEQYF. CDR3 bases: TGCGCCAGCAGCAGCCGACAGGGGGGGTACGAGCAGTACTTC.

The rearrangement joins TRBV18 to TRBJ2-3; the match to TRBD2 covers 8 bases. The CDR3 extends over 14 amino acids. From germline, CDR1 is KGHSH and CDR2 LQKENI. With V trimmed by 3 bases and J by 4 bases, 3 bases remained unmatched. The CDR3 sequence: CASSPASGSDTQYF. The CDR3 coding sequence is TGTGCCAGCTCACCGGCTAGCGGGTCAGATACGCAGTATTTT.

The V call is TRBV6-2 or TRBV6-3, the J call TRBJ1-6; possibly TRBD1 for D (5 bases). The CDR3 consists of 16 residues. CDR1 is MNHEY and CDR2 is SVGEGT in the germline V gene. The ends were cut back, 6 bases at V and 1 base at J, with 13 bases in the middle. The CDR3 spells CASSLLGGSYNSPLHF. CDR3 DNA sequence: TGTGCCAGCAGCCTACTGGGGGGATCCTATAATTCACCCCTCCACTTT.

The chain has TRBV18 and TRBJ1-1; possible D gene TRBD1, 6 bases. CDR1 is KGHSH and CDR2 is LQKENI in the germline V gene. There are 12 residues in the CDR3. V was cut by 6 bases and J by 5 bases, with 10 bases left in between. The CDR3 DNA follows: TGTGCCAGCTCGGAACAGGGAACTGAAGCTTTCTTT. Its protein product is CASSEQGTEAFF. Combining the CDR3 with reference TRBV18 and TRBJ1-1 gives the whole variable domain NAGVMQNPRHLVRRRGQEARLRCSPMKGHSHVYWYRQLPEEGLKFMVYLQKENIIDESGMPKERFSAEFPKEGPSILRIQQVVRGDSAAYFCASSEQGTEAFFGQGTRLTVV.

A single count supports this clone. The chain recombines TRBV11-2 with TRBJ1-1; TRBD1 agrees at 9 bases. J lost 5 bases, V lost 4 bases, and 8 bases had no gene match. Germline values: CDR1 SGHAT, CDR2 FQNNGV. This CDR3 is built from 15 residues. The CDR3 DNA follows: TGTGCCAGCAGCTCTACAGGGGGCGCCGGGACTGAAGCTTTCTTT. It translates to CASSSTGGAGTEAFF.